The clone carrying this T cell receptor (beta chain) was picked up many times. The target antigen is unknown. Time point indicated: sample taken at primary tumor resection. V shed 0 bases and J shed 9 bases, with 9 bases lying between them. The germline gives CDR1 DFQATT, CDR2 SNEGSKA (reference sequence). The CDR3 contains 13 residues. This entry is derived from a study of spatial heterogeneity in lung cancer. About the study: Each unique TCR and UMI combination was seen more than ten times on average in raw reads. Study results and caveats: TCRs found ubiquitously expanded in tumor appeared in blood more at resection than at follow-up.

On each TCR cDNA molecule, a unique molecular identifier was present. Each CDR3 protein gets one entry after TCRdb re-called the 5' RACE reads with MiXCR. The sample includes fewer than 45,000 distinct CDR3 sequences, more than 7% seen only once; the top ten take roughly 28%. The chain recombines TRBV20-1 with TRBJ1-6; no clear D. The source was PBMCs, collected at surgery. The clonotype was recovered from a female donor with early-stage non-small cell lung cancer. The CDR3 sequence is CSARDLEGSPLHF. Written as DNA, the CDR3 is TGCAGTGCTAGAGATCTGGAGGGTTCACCCCTCCACTTT.